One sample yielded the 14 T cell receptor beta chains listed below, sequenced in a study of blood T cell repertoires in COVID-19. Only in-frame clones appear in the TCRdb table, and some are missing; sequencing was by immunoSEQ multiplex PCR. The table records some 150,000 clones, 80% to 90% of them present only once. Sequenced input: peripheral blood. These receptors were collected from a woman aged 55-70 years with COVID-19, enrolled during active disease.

CDR3 loop: CASSLEQGDEKLFF. The CDR3 nucleotides read TGTGCCAGCAGCCTGGAACAGGGAGATGAAAAACTGTTTTTT. This chain connects TRBV5-6 to TRBJ1-4; perhaps TRBD1 as D (6 bases). Per the germline V gene, CDR1 is SGHDT and CDR2 is YYEEEE. Trimming stripped 4 bases from V and 6 bases from J, with 13 bases between. The CDR3 length is 14 residues.

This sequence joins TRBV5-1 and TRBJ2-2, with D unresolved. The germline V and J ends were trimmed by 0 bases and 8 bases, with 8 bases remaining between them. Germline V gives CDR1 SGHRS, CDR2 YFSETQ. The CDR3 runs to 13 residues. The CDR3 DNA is TGCGCCAGCAGCTTGGTGGCTGAAGGGGAGCTGTTTTTT. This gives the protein CASSLVAEGELFF.

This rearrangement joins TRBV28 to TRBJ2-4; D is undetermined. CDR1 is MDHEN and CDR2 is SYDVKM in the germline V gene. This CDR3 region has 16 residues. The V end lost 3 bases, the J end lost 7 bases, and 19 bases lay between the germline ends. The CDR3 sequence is CASSLLNSQKMNIQYF. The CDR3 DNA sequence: TGTGCCAGCAGTTTGTTAAACAGCCAAAAGATGAACATTCAGTACTTC.

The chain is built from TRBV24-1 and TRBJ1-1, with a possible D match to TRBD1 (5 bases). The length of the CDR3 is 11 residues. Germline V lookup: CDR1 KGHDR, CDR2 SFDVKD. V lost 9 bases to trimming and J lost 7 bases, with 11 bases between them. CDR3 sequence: CATFAGGEAFF. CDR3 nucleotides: TGTGCCACCTTCGCGGGGGGTGAAGCTTTCTTT.

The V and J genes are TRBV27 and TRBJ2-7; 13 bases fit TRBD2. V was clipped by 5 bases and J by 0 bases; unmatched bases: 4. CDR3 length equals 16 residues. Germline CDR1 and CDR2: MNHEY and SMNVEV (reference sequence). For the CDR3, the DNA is TGTGCCAGCAGTCCGGGACTAGCGGGGAGCTCCTACGAGCAGTACTTC. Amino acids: CASSPGLAGSSYEQYF.

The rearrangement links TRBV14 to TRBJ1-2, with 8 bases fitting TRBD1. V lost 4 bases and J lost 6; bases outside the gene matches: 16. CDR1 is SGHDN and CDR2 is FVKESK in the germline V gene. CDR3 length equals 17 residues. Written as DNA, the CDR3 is TGTGCCAGCAGCCCCCGGGACAGGCTCCCGGCTAAGAATGGCTACACCTTC. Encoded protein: CASSPRDRLPAKNGYTF.

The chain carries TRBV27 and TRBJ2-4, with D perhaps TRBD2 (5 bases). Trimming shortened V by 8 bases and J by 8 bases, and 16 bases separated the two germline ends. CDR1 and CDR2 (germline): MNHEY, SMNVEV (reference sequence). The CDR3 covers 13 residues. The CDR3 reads CASAYHGRDIQYF. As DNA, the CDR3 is TGTGCCAGCGCCTACCATGGGCGGGACATTCAGTACTTC.

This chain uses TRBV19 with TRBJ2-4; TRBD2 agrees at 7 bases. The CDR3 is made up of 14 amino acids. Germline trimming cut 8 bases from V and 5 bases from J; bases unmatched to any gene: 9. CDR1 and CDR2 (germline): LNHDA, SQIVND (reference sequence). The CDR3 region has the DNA TGTGCCAGTTCCTGGGGAGGGGAGGAAAACATTCAGTACTTC. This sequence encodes CASSWGGEENIQYF. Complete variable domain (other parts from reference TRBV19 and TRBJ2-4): DGGITQSPKYLFRKEGQNVTLSCEQNLNHDAMYWYRQDPGQGLRLIYYSQIVNDFQKGDIAEGYSVSREKKESFPLTVTSAQKNPTAFYLCASSWGGEENIQYFGAGTRLSVL.

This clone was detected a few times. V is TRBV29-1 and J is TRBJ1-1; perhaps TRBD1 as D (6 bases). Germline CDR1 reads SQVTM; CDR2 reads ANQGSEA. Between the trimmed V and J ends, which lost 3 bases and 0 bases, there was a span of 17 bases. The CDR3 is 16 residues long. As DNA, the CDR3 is TGCAGCGTTGATGGACAGATTGAAGCCATGAACACTGAAGCTTTCTTT. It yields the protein CSVDGQIEAMNTEAFF.

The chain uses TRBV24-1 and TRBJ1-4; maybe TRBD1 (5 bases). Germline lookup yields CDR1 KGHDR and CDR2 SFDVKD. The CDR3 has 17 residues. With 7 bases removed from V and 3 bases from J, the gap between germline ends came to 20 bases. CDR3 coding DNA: TGTGCCACCAGAGTTACCCGGCGGGGCGTAGCTAATGAAAAACTGTTTTTT. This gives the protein CATRVTRRGVANEKLFF.

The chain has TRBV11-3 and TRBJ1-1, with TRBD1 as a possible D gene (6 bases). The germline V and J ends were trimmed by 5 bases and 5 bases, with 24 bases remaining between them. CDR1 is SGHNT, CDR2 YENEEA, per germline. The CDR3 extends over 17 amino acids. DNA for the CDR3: TGTGCCAGCAGCATCAGAGCGGGGGGCCCACATTCAACTGAAGCTTTCTTT. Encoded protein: CASSIRAGGPHSTEAFF.

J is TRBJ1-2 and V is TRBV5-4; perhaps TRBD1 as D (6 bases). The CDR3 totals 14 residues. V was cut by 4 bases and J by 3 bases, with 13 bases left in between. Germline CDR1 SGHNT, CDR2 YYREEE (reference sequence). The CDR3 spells CASSPPRGYYGYTF. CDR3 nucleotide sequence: TGTGCCAGCAGCCCCCCCAGGGGTTACTATGGCTACACCTTC.

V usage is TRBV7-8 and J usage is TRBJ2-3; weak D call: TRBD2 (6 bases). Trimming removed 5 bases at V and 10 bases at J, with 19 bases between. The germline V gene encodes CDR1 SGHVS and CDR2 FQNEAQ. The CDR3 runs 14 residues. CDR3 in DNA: TGTGCCAGCAGCATCCCGGGACTTGGGATTGCGCAGTATTTT. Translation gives CASSIPGLGIAQYF.

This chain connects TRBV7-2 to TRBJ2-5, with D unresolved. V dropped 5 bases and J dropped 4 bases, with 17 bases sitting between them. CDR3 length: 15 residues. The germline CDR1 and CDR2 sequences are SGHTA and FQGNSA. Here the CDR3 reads CASSPTSSPRETQYF. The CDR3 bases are TGTGCCAGCAGCCCCACTTCTTCGCCCCGAGAGACCCAGTACTTC.